This T cell receptor (beta chain) was identified in a study of technical replicates of blood from several donors. The CDR3 is 17 residues long. Germline CDR1 reads SGDLS; CDR2 reads YYNGEE. J was trimmed by 8 bases and V by 0 bases; bases with no gene match: 10. Data came from immunoSEQ multiplex PCR; TCRdb stores just in-frame clones and leaves some out. The sample consists of 53,000 or so clones, 86% of them appearing once. This receptor was identified in a human donor in good health. Some clones in this sample may be carry-over from other donors' samples. The sample comprised PBMCs. The chain combines TRBV9 with TRBJ2-2; TRBD2 agrees at 10 bases. Written as DNA, the CDR3 is TGTGCCAGCAGCGTAGTAGCGGGGGGCGCCCAGGGAGGGGAGCTGTTTTTT. Its translation: CASSVVAGGAQGGELFF.